This TCR beta chain was documented in a study of cytomegalovirus exposure and HLA in healthy donors. At the level of the study: About 200 million T cells yielded 90 million to 130 million unique TCR beta sequences, as an earlier analysis found.

The primer mix had 60 Vbeta and 13 Jbeta primers. Profiled with immunoSEQ multiplex PCR; TCRdb holds only in-frame clones, not every one. The sample consists of about 87,000 clones, 74% of them appearing once. With respect to this clone: Its antigen is not known.

Though nominally healthy at sampling, donors likely had unrecorded immune exposures. Study-level findings and limits: Productive status was seen about 90% or about 30% of the time for most TCR beta V segments in an earlier analysis. There were several of the most significant clusters that appeared linked to common viral pathogens in a later analysis.

The clonotype originates from a young man in good health and CMV-seropositive. The sample comprised PBMCs.

In DNA form, the CDR3 reads TGTGCCAGCAGCTTAGTGAACGGGGACGAGCAGTACTTC. Translation gives CASSLVNGDEQYF. The J gene is TRBJ2-7, the V gene TRBV7-9, with D perhaps matching TRBD2 (5 bases). Germline CDR1 SEHNR, CDR2 FQNEAQ (reference sequence). The CDR3 runs 13 residues. The V end was cut by 1 base, the J end by 5 bases, with 9 bases between. Looking up the rest from reference TRBV7-9 and TRBJ2-7 gives the full variable domain: DTGVSQNPRHKITKRGQNVTFRCDPISEHNRLYWYRQTLGQGPEFLTYFQNEAQLEKSRLLSDRFSAERPKGSFSTLEIQRTEQGDSAMYLCASSLVNGDEQYFGPGTRLTVT.